This T cell receptor beta chain was profiled in a study of PD-L1 blockade in urothelial cancer. Study overall: The year 2014 saw patients start atezolizumab, 1,200 mg intravenously every 3 weeks.

Spike-ins of synthetic TCR analog templates went into each PCR. Measured with immunoSEQ multiplex PCR; TCRdb has only the in-frame clones, and not every one. The table includes roughly 110,000 clones, approximately 90% detected once. This CDR3 region has 17 residues. Looked up from germline, CDR1 is SGDLS and CDR2 is YYNGEE. With 2 bases removed from V and 0 bases from J, the gap between germline ends came to 15 bases. The time point: peripheral blood 6 weeks after treatment start. Samples were collected from each patient before treatment and during treatment. Each patient gave between 1 and 8 of them in total.

This chain connects TRBV9 to TRBJ1-3, with D tentatively TRBD1 (5 bases). The sequence was obtained from a man aged 55 to 69 with urothelial cancer. The sequenced sample was PBMCs, obtained around atezolizumab (anti-PD-L1) treatment. This CDR3 is CASSVQAGQNSGNTIYF. In DNA form, the CDR3 reads TGTGCCAGCAGCGTCCAAGCAGGACAAAACTCTGGAAACACCATATATTTT.